This T cell receptor (beta chain) was documented in a study of shared clonotypes between healthy human individuals. Study results and limitations: In contrast to clonotypes shared by all four donors, non-shared clonotypes had lower generation probabilities.

Produced via immunoSEQ multiplex PCR; TCRdb's table is partial and in-frame only. This sample yields about 1,800,000 clones, of which about 95% are seen a single time; less than 1.5% belongs to the top ten. V was clipped by 1 base and J by 5 bases, with 8 bases between them. The CDR3 totals 13 residues. Per germline, CDR1 PRHDT and CDR2 FYEKMQ (reference sequence). Remarks on this clone: As yet, its antigen is unknown.

Selected positively for CCR7 and CD45RO-negative, naive CD8 cells excluded terminally differentiated effector memory CD45RA+ cells. The clonotype originates from a man aged 18 to 30 in good health. Source material: naive CD8+ T cells sorted from blood. This chain joins TRBV13 and TRBJ2-5; maybe TRBD2 (5 bases). CDR3 residues: CASSLEREETQYF. CDR3 DNA: TGTGCCAGCAGCTTAGAGAGGGAGGAGACCCAGTACTTC.